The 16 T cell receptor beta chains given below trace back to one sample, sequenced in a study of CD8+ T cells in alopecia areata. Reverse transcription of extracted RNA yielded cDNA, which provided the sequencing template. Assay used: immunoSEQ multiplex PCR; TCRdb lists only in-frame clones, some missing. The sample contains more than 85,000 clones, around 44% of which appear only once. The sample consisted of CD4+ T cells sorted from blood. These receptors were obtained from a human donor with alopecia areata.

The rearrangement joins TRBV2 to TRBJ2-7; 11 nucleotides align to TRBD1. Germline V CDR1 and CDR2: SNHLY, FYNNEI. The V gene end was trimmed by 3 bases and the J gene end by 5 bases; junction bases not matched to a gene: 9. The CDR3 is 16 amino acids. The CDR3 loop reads CASSDLMDRGRDEQYF. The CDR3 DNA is TGTGCCAGCAGTGACCTCATGGACAGGGGGCGCGACGAGCAGTACTTC. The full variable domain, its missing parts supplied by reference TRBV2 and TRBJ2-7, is EPEVTQTPSHQVTQMGQEVILRCVPISNHLYFYWYRQILGQKVEFLVSFYNNEISEKSEIFDDQFSVERPDGSNFTLKIRSTKLEDSAMYFCASSDLMDRGRDEQYFGPGTRLTVT.

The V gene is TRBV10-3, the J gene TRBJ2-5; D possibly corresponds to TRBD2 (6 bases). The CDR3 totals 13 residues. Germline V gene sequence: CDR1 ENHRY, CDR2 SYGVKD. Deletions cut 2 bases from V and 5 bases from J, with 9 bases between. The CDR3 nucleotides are TGTGCCATCAGTGAGCGGGAGATGGAGACCCAGTACTTC. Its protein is CAISEREMETQYF.

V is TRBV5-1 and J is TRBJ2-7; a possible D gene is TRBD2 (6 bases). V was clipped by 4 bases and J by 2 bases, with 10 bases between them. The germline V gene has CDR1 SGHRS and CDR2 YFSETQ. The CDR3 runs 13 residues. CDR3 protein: CASSLGSPYEQYF. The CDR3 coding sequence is TGCGCCAGCAGCCTCGGGAGCCCCTACGAGCAGTACTTC.

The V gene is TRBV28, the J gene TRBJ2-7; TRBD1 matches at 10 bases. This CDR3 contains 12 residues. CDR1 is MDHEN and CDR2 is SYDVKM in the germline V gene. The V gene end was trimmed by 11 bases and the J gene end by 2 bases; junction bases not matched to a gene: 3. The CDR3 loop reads CASGTGAYEQYF. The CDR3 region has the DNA TGTGCCTCCGGGACAGGGGCCTACGAGCAGTACTTC.

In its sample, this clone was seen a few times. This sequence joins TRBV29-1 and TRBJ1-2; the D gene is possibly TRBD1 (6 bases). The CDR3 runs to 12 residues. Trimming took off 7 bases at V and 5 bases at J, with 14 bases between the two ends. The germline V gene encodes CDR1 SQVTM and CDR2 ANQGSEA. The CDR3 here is CSANRDLYGYTF. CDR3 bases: TGCAGCGCCAACAGGGACCTATATGGCTACACCTTC.

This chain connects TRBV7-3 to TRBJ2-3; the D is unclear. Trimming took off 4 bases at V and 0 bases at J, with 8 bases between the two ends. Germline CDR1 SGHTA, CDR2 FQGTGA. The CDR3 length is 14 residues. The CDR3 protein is CASSSGPSTDTQYF. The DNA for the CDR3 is TGTGCCAGCAGCTCTGGGCCCAGCACAGATACGCAGTATTTT.

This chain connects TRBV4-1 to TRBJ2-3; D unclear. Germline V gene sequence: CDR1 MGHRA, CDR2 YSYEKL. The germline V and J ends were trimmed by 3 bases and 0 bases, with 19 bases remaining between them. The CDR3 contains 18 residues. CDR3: CASSHILRRVRSTDTQYF. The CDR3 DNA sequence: TGCGCCAGCAGCCATATTCTGCGGAGAGTCCGTAGCACAGATACGCAGTATTTT.

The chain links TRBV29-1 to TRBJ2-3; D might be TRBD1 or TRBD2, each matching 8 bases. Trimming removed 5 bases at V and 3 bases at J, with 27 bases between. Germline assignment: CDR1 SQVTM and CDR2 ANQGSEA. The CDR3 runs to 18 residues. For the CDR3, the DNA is TGCAGCGTTCGAAAACAGGGGGGTCGCGGGAGGTCGACAGATACGCAGTATTTT. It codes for CSVRKQGGRGRSTDTQYF.

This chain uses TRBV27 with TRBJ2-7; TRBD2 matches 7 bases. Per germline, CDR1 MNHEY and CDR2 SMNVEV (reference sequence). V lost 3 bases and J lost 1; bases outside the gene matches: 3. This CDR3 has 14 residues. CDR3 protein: CASSLSGASYEQYF. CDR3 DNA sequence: TGTGCCAGCAGTTTGAGCGGGGCTTCCTACGAGCAGTACTTC.

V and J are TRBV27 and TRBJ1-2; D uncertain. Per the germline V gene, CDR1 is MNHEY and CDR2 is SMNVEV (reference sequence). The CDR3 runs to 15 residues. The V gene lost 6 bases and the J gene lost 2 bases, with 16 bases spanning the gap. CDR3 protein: CASSPFGPRNYGYTF. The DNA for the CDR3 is TGTGCCAGCAGCCCTTTCGGCCCGCGCAACTATGGCTACACCTTC.

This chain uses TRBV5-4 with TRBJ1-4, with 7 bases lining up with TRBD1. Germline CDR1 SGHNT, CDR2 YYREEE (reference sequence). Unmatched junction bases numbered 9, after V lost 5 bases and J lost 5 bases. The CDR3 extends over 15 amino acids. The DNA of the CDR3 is TGTGCCAGCAGTTCGACGGGACAGTCGAATGAAAAACTGTTTTTT. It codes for CASSSTGQSNEKLFF.

CDR3 nucleotide sequence: TGCAGCGTCCGCGGACTAGCGCGGAATGAGCAGTTCTTC. It translates to CSVRGLARNEQFF. The chain carries TRBV29-1 and TRBJ2-1; TRBD2 aligns across 9 bases. V shed 6 bases, J shed 7 bases, and the junction held 7 bases outside the gene matches. Germline V gene sequence: CDR1 SQVTM, CDR2 ANQGSEA. This CDR3 region has 13 residues.

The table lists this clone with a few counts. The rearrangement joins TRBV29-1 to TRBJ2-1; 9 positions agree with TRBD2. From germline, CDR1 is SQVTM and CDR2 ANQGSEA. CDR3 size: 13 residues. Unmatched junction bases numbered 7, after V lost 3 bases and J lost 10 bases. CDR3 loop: CSVDRAGGAEQFF. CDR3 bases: TGCAGCGTTGATAGAGCGGGGGGCGCCGAGCAGTTCTTC.

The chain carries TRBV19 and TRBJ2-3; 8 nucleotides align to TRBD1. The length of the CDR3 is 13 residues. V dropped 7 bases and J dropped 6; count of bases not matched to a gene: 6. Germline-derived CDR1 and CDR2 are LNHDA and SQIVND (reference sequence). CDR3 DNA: TGTGCCAGTACCGACAGGGGTCGGGATACGCAGTATTTT. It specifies CASTDRGRDTQYF.

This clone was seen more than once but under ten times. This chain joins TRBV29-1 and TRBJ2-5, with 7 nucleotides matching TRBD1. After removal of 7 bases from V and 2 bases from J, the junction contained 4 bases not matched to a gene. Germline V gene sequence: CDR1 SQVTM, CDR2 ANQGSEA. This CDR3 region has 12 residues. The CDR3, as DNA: TGCAGCGCTCGGGACAGTCAAGAGACCCAGTACTTC. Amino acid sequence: CSARDSQETQYF.

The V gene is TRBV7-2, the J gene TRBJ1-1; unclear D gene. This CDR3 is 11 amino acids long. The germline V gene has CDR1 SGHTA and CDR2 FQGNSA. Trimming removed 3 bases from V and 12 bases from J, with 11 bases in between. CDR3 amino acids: CASSFFGEPFF. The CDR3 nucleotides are TGTGCCAGCAGCTTTTTCGGGGAACCTTTCTTT.